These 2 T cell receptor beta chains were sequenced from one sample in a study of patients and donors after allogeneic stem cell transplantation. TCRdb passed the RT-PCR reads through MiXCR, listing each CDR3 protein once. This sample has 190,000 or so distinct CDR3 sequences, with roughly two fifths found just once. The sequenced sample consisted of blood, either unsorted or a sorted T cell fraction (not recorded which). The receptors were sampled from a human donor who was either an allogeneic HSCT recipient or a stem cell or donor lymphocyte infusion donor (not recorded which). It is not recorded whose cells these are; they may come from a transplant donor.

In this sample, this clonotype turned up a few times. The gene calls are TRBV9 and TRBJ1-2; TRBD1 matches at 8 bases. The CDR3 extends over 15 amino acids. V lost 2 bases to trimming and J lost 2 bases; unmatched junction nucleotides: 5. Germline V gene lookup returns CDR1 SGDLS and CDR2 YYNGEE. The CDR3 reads CASSVGRGLNYGYTF. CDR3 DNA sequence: TGTGCCAGCAGCGTCGGCAGGGGGCTCAACTATGGCTACACCTTC.

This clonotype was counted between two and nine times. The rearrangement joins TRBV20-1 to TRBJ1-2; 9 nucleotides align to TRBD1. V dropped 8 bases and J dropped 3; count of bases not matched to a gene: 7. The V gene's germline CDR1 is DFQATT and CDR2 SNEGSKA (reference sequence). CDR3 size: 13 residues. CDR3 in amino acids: CSTPGQGDYGYTF. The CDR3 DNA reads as TGCAGTACCCCGGGACAGGGTGACTATGGCTACACCTTC.